This is a list of T cell receptor beta chains from one sample in a study of shared clonotypes between healthy human individuals. TCRdb's table, derived via immunoSEQ multiplex PCR, lists solely in-frame clones and lacks some. Among some 2,500,000 clones listed, over 85% were seen once. The sequenced sample was naive CD4+ T cells from PBMCs. These receptors all stem from a man aged 18-30 years in good health. Some clones in this sample may be carry-over from other donors' samples. Each CDR3 is given with its conserved first and last residue. D genes are given only for firm matches. Some rows have no size entry. The others give once, few or many, or a class for an expanded clone.

j_call v_call d_call clone_size cdr3_nt cdr3_aa
TRBJ2-1 TRBV7-2 TRBD2 NA TGTGCCAGCAGCTCTAGCGGGGACTCCTACAATGAGCAGTTCTTC CASSSSGDSYNEQFF
TRBJ2-7 TRBV5-1 TRBD2 NA TGCGCCAGCAGCTCCCTAGCGGGAGGGCCCTCCTACGAGCAGTACTTC CASSSLAGGPSYEQYF
TRBJ2-7 TRBV9 NA NA TGTGCCAGCAGCGTAGGGGACTCCGAGCAGTACTTC CASSVGDSEQYF
TRBJ2-7 TRBV27 NA NA TGTGCCAGCAGCCTCACGATGGCGACCGAGCAGTACTTC CASSLTMATEQYF
TRBJ2-1 TRBV19 TRBD2 NA TGTGCCAGTACCCTATCGACTAGCGGCTACAATGAGCAGTTCTTC CASTLSTSGYNEQFF
TRBJ2-1 TRBV9 TRBD2 NA TGTGCCAGCAGCGTAAGTGGGACTAGCGCTTACAATGAGCAGTTCTTC CASSVSGTSAYNEQFF
TRBJ2-1 TRBV5-1 TRBD1 NA TGCGCCAGCAGCTTGGGACAGGGGGCGTTGAATGAGCAGTTCTTC CASSLGQGALNEQFF
TRBJ2-1 TRBV27 TRBD2 NA TGTGCCAGCAGTTTAAGAGGGGCGGGGGGACACAATGAGCAGTTCTTC CASSLRGAGGHNEQFF
TRBJ1-6 TRBV6-5 TRBD1 NA TGTGCCAGCAGTCGGGACAGGGGTGCTTCACCCCTCCACTTT CASSRDRGASPLHF
TRBJ2-2 TRBV5-4 NA NA TGTGCCAGCAGCTTGGGACAGGGAGGCACCGGGGAGCTGTTTTTT CASSLGQGGTGELFF
TRBJ2-7 TRBV2 NA NA TGTGCCAGCAGTGTAGGACGGTACTCCTACGAGCAGTACTTC CASSVGRYSYEQYF
TRBJ2-5 TRBV15 NA NA TGTGCCACCACGGTGACAGGCCTCATGGAGACCCAGTACTTC CATTVTGLMETQYF
TRBJ2-1 TRBV7-9 NA once TGTGCCAGCAGCCCCCTTTGGACTGGGGGTTACAATGAGCAGTTCTTC CASSPLWTGGYNEQFF
TRBJ2-7 TRBV28 TRBD2 NA TGTGCCAGCAGGATGCTAGCGGGAGTAGCCCACGAGCAGTACTTC CASRMLAGVAHEQYF
TRBJ2-2 TRBV5-4 TRBD1 once TGTGCCAGCAGCTCACCGGGACAGGGGGCAGTCGGGGAGCTGTTTTTT CASSSPGQGAVGELFF
TRBJ2-7 TRBV6-1 NA NA TGTGCCAGCAGTGAAGAATTCGGGAAAGCCTACGAGCAGTACTTC CASSEEFGKAYEQYF
TRBJ2-7 TRBV4-1 TRBD2 NA TGCGCCAGCAGCCAGGGACTAGCATCCCATTACGAGCAGTACTTC CASSQGLASHYEQYF
TRBJ2-7 TRBV15 NA NA TGTGCCACCAGCAGAGGACTTACCCCCAACCGGAACGAGCAGTACTTC CATSRGLTPNRNEQYF
TRBJ1-1 TRBV28 TRBD1 NA TGTGCCAGCAGTTCGGGGACAGGGAGGTTTTTACTGAACACTGAAGCTTTCTTT CASSSGTGRFLLNTEAFF
TRBJ2-3 TRBV5-1 TRBD2 NA TGCGCCAGCAGCTTGGCATGGGGACTAGCGGGAGGCGGGGATACGCAGTATTTT CASSLAWGLAGGGDTQYF
TRBJ1-2 TRBV2 NA NA TGTGCCAGCAGTGAAGCGCTTCGATCCTTCGGCTACACCTTC CASSEALRSFGYTF
TRBJ1-5 TRBV7-3 TRBD1 NA TGTGCCAGCAGCTCAGGGACAGATCAGCCCCAGCATTTT CASSSGTDQPQHF
TRBJ1-5 TRBV30 NA NA TGTGCCTGGAGTGTGCGGAACAATCAGCCCCAGCATTTT CAWSVRNNQPQHF
TRBJ2-5 TRBV7-9 NA NA TGTGCCAGCAGCCTTGGCCTCAGCATGGCCCAGTACTTC CASSLGLSMAQYF
TRBJ2-1 TRBV5-4 TRBD2 NA TGTGCCAGCAGCCGCTTAGCGGGAGGGCCTTGGGGAGAGCAGTTCTTC CASSRLAGGPWGEQFF
TRBJ1-5 TRBV27 TRBD1 NA TGTGCCAGCAGTTTAGGACCGGGACAGGGGGCAGGACAGCCCCAGCATTTT CASSLGPGQGAGQPQHF
TRBJ2-1 TRBV5-1 TRBD2 NA TGCGCCAGCAGCTTGGTACTAGCGGGAGGGCCCCCCTTGGATGAGCAGTTCTTC CASSLVLAGGPPLDEQFF
TRBJ2-1 TRBV2 NA NA TGTGCCAGCGGGGGACTTACCAATGAGCAGTTCTTC CASGGLTNEQFF
TRBJ2-7 TRBV9 TRBD2 NA TGTGCCAGCAGGCCGGGACTAGCGGGTCCCTACGAGCAGTACTTC CASRPGLAGPYEQYF
TRBJ2-6 TRBV5-1 NA NA TGCGCCAGCAGCTTCGGCATCTTAGGTTCTGGGGCCAACGTCCTGACTTTC CASSFGILGSGANVLTF
TRBJ1-2 TRBV6-4 TRBD1 NA TGTGCCAGCAGTGAGACAGGGTCCTATGGCTACACCTTC CASSETGSYGYTF
TRBJ1-4 TRBV28 NA NA TGTGCCAGCAGCCAACCGGCCCTTGAAAAACTGTTTTTT CASSQPALEKLFF
TRBJ2-1 TRBV6-6 NA NA TGTGCCAGCAGTAACCAGACTCGCTCCAATGAGCAGTTCTTC CASSNQTRSNEQFF
TRBJ1-5 TRBV18 TRBD1 NA TGTGCCAGCTCACCCTACAGGGGGGGTCAGCCCCAGCATTTT CASSPYRGGQPQHF
TRBJ2-3 TRBV28 NA NA TGTGCCAGCAGGCTCAGGCCAGATACGCAGTATTTT CASRLRPDTQYF
TRBJ1-1 TRBV2 TRBD1 few TGTGCCAGCAGTGAAGCGTGGACAGGGGGCTTAGCTTTCTTT CASSEAWTGGLAFF
TRBJ1-2 TRBV5-4 NA NA TGTGCCAGCAGCTTCGCCGGACAGTTTAACTATGGCTACACCTTC CASSFAGQFNYGYTF
TRBJ1-3 TRBV7-9 TRBD1 NA TGTGCCAGCAGCTTAGGGGGAGGACAGGGCCAATATTTT CASSLGGGQGQYF
TRBJ1-1 TRBV5-1 NA NA TGCGCCAGCAGCTTGGGAACCGGGACTTCAGCTTTCTTT CASSLGTGTSAFF
TRBJ1-1 TRBV11-2 TRBD1 NA TGTGCCAGCAGCTTAGGTGGATCAGGGGGATCGAACACTGAAGCTTTCTTT CASSLGGSGGSNTEAFF
TRBJ2-1 TRBV14 TRBD2 NA TGTGCCAGCAGCCATTATCTAGCGGATAATTCCTACAATGAGCAGTTCTTC CASSHYLADNSYNEQFF
TRBJ2-7 TRBV6-1 NA NA TGTGCCAGCAGTGAAGTTTGGCAGGGGAGCTACGAGCAGTACTTC CASSEVWQGSYEQYF
TRBJ1-3 TRBV15 TRBD1 NA TGTGCCACCTACAGGGGGTTCGGAAACACCATATATTTT CATYRGFGNTIYF
TRBJ1-5 TRBV2 NA NA TGTGCCAGCACCCGAATTGGGGAGAATCAGCCCCAGCATTTT CASTRIGENQPQHF
TRBJ1-5 TRBV28 NA NA TGTGCCAGCAGCCGGGACACAAATCAGCCCCAGCATTTT CASSRDTNQPQHF
TRBJ2-5 TRBV20-1 NA NA TGCAGTGCTCCCACTTGGGAGACCCAGTACTTC CSAPTWETQYF
TRBJ1-2 TRBV6-5 NA NA TGTGCCAGCAGTCACCGGGGATATAGATGGGATGGCTACACCTTC CASSHRGYRWDGYTF
TRBJ2-1 TRBV5-1 TRBD2 NA TGCGCCAGCAGCTTGGCCGGGACTAGCGGGTACAATGAGCAGTTCTTC CASSLAGTSGYNEQFF
TRBJ1-2 TRBV6-6 NA NA TGTGCCAGCAGCCCAGGGGATTATGGCTACACCTTC CASSPGDYGYTF
TRBJ1-2 TRBV2 NA NA TGTGCCAGCAGTGAAATGGCAGCGGGTTATGGCTACACCTTC CASSEMAAGYGYTF
TRBJ1-2 TRBV7-9 NA once TGTGCCAGCAGCCCCCGTTCTCCGGGGGTCTATGGCTACACCTTC CASSPRSPGVYGYTF
TRBJ2-1 TRBV29-1 TRBD1 once TGCAGCGTTACCTCCGGGACAGCAAACAATGAGCAGTTCTTC CSVTSGTANNEQFF
TRBJ1-2 TRBV7-3 TRBD1 once TGTGCCAGCAGCAATACACCCTCTCCGACAGGGAACGGCTATGGCTACACCTTC CASSNTPSPTGNGYGYTF
TRBJ1-5 TRBV2 NA NA TGTGCCAGCAGTGTTGACAGCTCACAGCCCCAGCATTTT CASSVDSSQPQHF
TRBJ2-3 TRBV18 TRBD2 NA TGTGCCAGCTCATCCGGGACTAGCGGAAGCACAGATACGCAGTATTTT CASSSGTSGSTDTQYF